These 24 T cell receptor beta chains originate from one sample sequenced in a study of shared clonotypes between healthy human individuals (TCRdb year 2020). The method was the immunoSEQ multiplex PCR assay. TCRdb obtained this table from immuneACCESS and retained in-frame rearrangements with V and J assigned. These tables miss some clones; where compared with another copy, unresolved V genes account for less than half of the shortfall, and the remainder is unexplained. The sample yields about 2 million clones; 85% to 95% were counted once. The ten largest clones represent roughly 1% of the sample. CD8 naive samples were CD45RO-negative cells positively selected for CCR7, giving a CD45RA+CCR7+ population that excluded TemRA cells. The material sequenced was naive CD8+ T cells sorted from blood. The cell subset or site tag for this specimen amounts to: CD45RA+CCR7+. Receptors were obtained from a man between 18 and 35 years old in good health.

A remark on this clone: The DNA is omitted, as the CDR3 cannot be located on it reliably, and the CDR3 follows TCRdb's listing. J is TRBJ2-7 and V is TRBV28. Inclusive of both ends, the CDR3 amounts to 13 amino acids. Per germline, CDR1 MDHEN and CDR2 SYDVKM. The CDR3 is CATSGQVQYEQYF.

The gene calls are TRBV27 and TRBJ2-1; D is possibly TRBD2 (6 bases). This CDR3 has 14 amino acids. The V gene's germline CDR1 is MNHEY and CDR2 SMNVEV (reference sequence). Trimming took 5 bases from V and 10 from J, leaving 18 bases between them. In nucleotides, the CDR3 is TGTGCCAGCAGTCCCACCCCGGGGGTAGGGGAGCAGTTCTTC. Protein: CASSPTPGVGEQFF.

The chain recombines TRBV28 with TRBJ2-7, with D possibly TRBD1 on 5 matching bases. The CDR3 totals 14 residues. The ends were cut back, 5 bases at V and 2 bases at J, with 13 bases in the middle. Germline V gene data show CDR1 as MDHEN and CDR2 as SYDVKM. Written as DNA, the CDR3 is TGTGCCAGCAGTCCGCCGGACACGGCCTACGAGCAGTACTTC. Its protein is CASSPPDTAYEQYF.

The chain carries TRBV5-8 and TRBJ2-1; a weak D match, TRBD1 (6 bases). The germline V gene encodes CDR1 SGHTS and CDR2 YDEGEE. Trimming removed 0 bases at V and 6 bases at J, with 16 bases between. The CDR3 has 16 residues. CDR3 protein: CASSLGGQTYSNEQFF. The CDR3 DNA is TGTGCCAGCAGCTTGGGGGGGCAGACTTATAGCAATGAGCAGTTCTTC. Drawing the rest from reference TRBV5-8 and TRBJ2-1, the complete variable domain is EAGVTQSPTHLIKTRGQQATLRCSPISGHTSVYWYQQALGLGLQFLLWYDEGEERNRGNFPPRFSGRQFPNYSSELNVNALELEDSALYLCASSLGGQTYSNEQFFGPGTRLTVL.

This chain uses TRBV9 with TRBJ2-7; 12 nucleotides match TRBD2. Germline V lookup: CDR1 SGDLS, CDR2 YYNGEE. The CDR3 runs to 13 residues. V gave up 3 bases and J gave up 6 bases; unmatched junction bases: 1. The CDR3 protein is CASSGTSGTEQYF. For the CDR3, the DNA is TGTGCCAGCAGCGGGACTAGCGGGACCGAGCAGTACTTC.

The chain uses TRBV7-6 and TRBJ1-6; D unclear. The CDR3 consists of 13 residues. V gave up 4 bases and J gave up 8 bases, with 9 bases separating them. Per the germline V gene, CDR1 is SGHVS and CDR2 is FNYEAQ. CDR3 DNA: TGTGCCAGCAGCTCCGGACTCTATTCACCCCTCCACTTT. This gives the protein CASSSGLYSPLHF. Using reference TRBV7-6 and TRBJ1-6 for the parts outside the CDR3, the full variable domain is GAGVSQSPRYKVTKRGQDVALRCDPISGHVSLYWYRQALGQGPEFLTYFNYEAQQDKSGLPNDRFSAERPEGSISTLTIQRTEQRDSAMYRCASSSGLYSPLHFGNGTRLTVT.

This rearrangement joins TRBV7-9 to TRBJ1-3; D gene uncertain. CDR3 length: 16 residues. Germline V gene sequence: CDR1 SEHNR, CDR2 FQNEAQ (reference sequence). The V end was cut by 5 bases, the J end by 3 bases, with 17 bases between. CDR3 in amino acids: CASSPEPGNGGNTIYF. CDR3 coding DNA: TGTGCCAGCAGCCCCGAGCCGGGAAACGGTGGAAACACCATATATTTT.

The chain recombines TRBV30 with TRBJ2-1; TRBD2 is a possible D gene (5 bases). Trimming shortened V by 7 bases and J by 2 bases, and 18 bases separated the two germline ends. This CDR3 spans 15 amino acids. Per germline, CDR1 GTSNPN and CDR2 SVGIG (reference sequence). CDR3 loop: CAFLDWERPYNEQFF. The CDR3 DNA reads as TGTGCCTTTCTAGACTGGGAGAGGCCCTACAATGAGCAGTTCTTC.

The rearrangement links TRBV6-1 to TRBJ2-7; 7 positions agree with TRBD1. Unmatched junction bases numbered 4, after V lost 2 bases and J lost 3 bases. Germline assignment: CDR1 MNHNS and CDR2 SASEGT. The CDR3 extends over 14 amino acids. CDR3 sequence (DNA): TGTGCCAGCAGTGAATTGGACAGGTTCTACGAGCAGTACTTC. It codes for CASSELDRFYEQYF.

The chain employs TRBV10-1 and TRBJ2-1, with D uncertain. V lost 0 bases and J lost 1, with 7 bases in between. The V gene's germline CDR1 is WNHNN and CDR2 SYGVQD (reference sequence). The CDR3 is made up of 15 amino acids. CDR3 loop: CASSESGISYNEQFF. CDR3 DNA sequence: TGCGCCAGCAGTGAGTCGGGAATATCCTACAATGAGCAGTTCTTC.

This sequence joins TRBV7-9 and TRBJ1-5, with a possible D match to TRBD1 (6 bases). Trimming cost V 1 base and J 5 bases, with 21 bases left between them. The V gene's germline CDR1 is SEHNR and CDR2 FQNEAQ (reference sequence). This CDR3 contains 18 residues. The chain's CDR3 is CASSLVLRQDVYDQPQHF. In DNA, the CDR3 is TGTGCCAGCAGCTTAGTCTTGAGACAGGACGTCTATGATCAGCCCCAGCATTTT.

The chain uses TRBV9 and TRBJ2-1; TRBD2 agrees at 9 bases. Germline lookup yields CDR1 SGDLS and CDR2 YYNGEE. The CDR3 consists of 15 residues. V lost 0 bases to trimming and J lost 5 bases; unmatched junction nucleotides: 3. The CDR3, as DNA: TGTGCCAGCAGCGTAGGTAGCGGGAGTAACAATGAGCAGTTCTTC. Amino acid sequence: CASSVGSGSNNEQFF.

The chain links TRBV19 to TRBJ2-7; D not resolved. This CDR3 spans 13 amino acids. Trimming stripped 5 bases from V and 6 bases from J, with 14 bases between. Germline assignment: CDR1 LNHDA and CDR2 SQIVND (reference sequence). The CDR3 DNA sequence: TGTGCCAGTAGTGGACGACTGGGGTTCGAGCAGTACTTC. Translating it yields CASSGRLGFEQYF. Complete variable domain (other parts from reference TRBV19 and TRBJ2-7): DGGITQSPKYLFRKEGQNVTLSCEQNLNHDAMYWYRQDPGQGLRLIYYSQIVNDFQKGDIAEGYSVSREKKESFPLTVTSAQKNPTAFYLCASSGRLGFEQYFGPGTRLTVT.

This chain links TRBV9 with TRBJ2-7, with D perhaps given as TRBD1 or TRBD2 (6 bases each). CDR1 is SGDLS and CDR2 is YYNGEE in the germline V gene. The V gene lost 4 bases and the J gene lost 5 bases, with 19 bases spanning the gap. The CDR3 runs to 15 residues. The CDR3 DNA reads TGTGCCAGCAGCCCAAGTTGGGGGGCGAGGAACGAGCAGTACTTC. Amino acid sequence: CASSPSWGARNEQYF. The full variable domain, rest sourced from reference TRBV9 and TRBJ2-7, is DSGVTQTPKHLITATGQRVTLRCSPRSGDLSVYWYQQSLDQGLQFLIQYYNGEERAKGNILERFSAQQFPDLHSELNLSSLELGDSALYFCASSPSWGARNEQYFGPGTRLTVT.

The rearrangement uses TRBV7-9 and TRBJ1-5; 10 positions agree with TRBD1. The V segment lost 4 bases and the J segment 3 bases; nucleotides outside the gene matches: 3. Germline V CDR1 and CDR2: SEHNR, FQNEAQ (reference sequence). The length of the CDR3 is 15 residues. For the CDR3, the DNA is TGTGCCAGCAGCTCGGACAGGGGGTACAATCAGCCCCAGCATTTT. Translated: CASSSDRGYNQPQHF.

The DNA for the CDR3 is TGTGCCAGCAGCTTAACGACTAGCCAAAGACTCGCGGAGACCCAGTACTTC. It specifies CASSLTTSQRLAETQYF. The chain combines TRBV5-6 with TRBJ2-5; the match to TRBD2 covers 7 bases. V dropped 2 bases and J dropped 5; count of bases not matched to a gene: 15. Germline CDR1 reads SGHDT; CDR2 reads YYEEEE. The CDR3 is made up of 17 amino acids. The variable domain in full, completed from reference TRBV5-6 and TRBJ2-5, reads DAGVTQSPTHLIKTRGQQVTLRCSPKSGHDTVSWYQQALGQGPQFIFQYYEEEERQRGNFPDRFSGHQFPNYSSELNVNALLLGDSALYLCASSLTTSQRLAETQYFGPGTRLLVL.

V and J are TRBV14 and TRBJ2-7; unclear D gene. CDR3 size: 13 residues. CDR1 is SGHDN and CDR2 is FVKESK in the germline V gene. V was trimmed by 0 bases and J by 3 bases, leaving 6 bases between them. CDR3 region: CASSQEVSYEQYF. CDR3 DNA sequence: TGTGCCAGCAGCCAAGAAGTCAGCTACGAGCAGTACTTC.

This chain connects TRBV29-1 to TRBJ1-1; D may be TRBD1 (6 bases). This CDR3 has 12 amino acids. The germline V gene has CDR1 SQVTM and CDR2 ANQGSEA. Trimming shortened V by 5 bases and J by 4 bases, and 11 bases separated the two germline ends. The CDR3 loop is CSVSGGATEAFF. The CDR3 region has the DNA TGCAGCGTTTCGGGGGGGGCCACTGAAGCTTTCTTT.

The V and J genes are TRBV6-1 and TRBJ2-5; the D is unclear. V was clipped by 1 base and J by 2 bases, with 8 bases between them. Germline V CDR1 and CDR2: MNHNS, SASEGT. The CDR3 is 14 residues long. CDR3 loop: CASSEVGAQETQYF. CDR3 nucleotide sequence: TGTGCCAGCAGTGAAGTAGGAGCACAAGAGACCCAGTACTTC.

CDR3 sequence reads: CASSLDLRLVYEQYF. In nucleotides, the CDR3 is TGTGCCAGCAGCTTAGATCTACGGCTAGTATACGAGCAGTACTTC. This chain links TRBV11-2 with TRBJ2-7; D unclear. Trimming removed 0 bases at V and 4 bases at J, with 13 bases between. The CDR3 is 15 residues long. Germline V gene data show CDR1 as SGHAT and CDR2 as FQNNGV.

The CDR3 DNA reads as TGTGCCAGCAGCCAAGGAGGGCAACCAGCTTTCTTT. Its translation: CASSQGGQPAFF. The genes are TRBV4-2 and TRBJ1-1, with unresolved D. Trimming took off 1 base at V and 10 bases at J, with 10 bases between the two ends. This CDR3 comprises 12 residues. Germline lookup yields CDR1 LGHNA and CDR2 YNFKEQ.

J is TRBJ2-7 and V is TRBV29-1; D is uncertain. Trimming left V 6 bases short and J 2 bases short, with 11 bases between. This CDR3 region has 12 residues. Germline V CDR1 and CDR2: SQVTM, ANQGSEA. The CDR3 nucleotides are TGCAGCGTGGGAAGCGCGCCCTACGAGCAGTACTTC. Protein sequence: CSVGSAPYEQYF.

The rearrangement joins TRBV19 to TRBJ1-1, with 8 bases that match TRBD1. The J segment lost 1 base and the V segment lost 5 bases, leaving 12 bases of the junction unmatched. The CDR3 spans 17 residues. The germline CDR1 and CDR2 sequences are LNHDA and SQIVND (reference sequence). The CDR3, as DNA: TGTGCCAGTAGTCCTGGACAGGGCGTCAGGGAGAACACTGAAGCTTTCTTT. Its protein product is CASSPGQGVRENTEAFF.

The V and J genes are TRBV29-1 and TRBJ2-7, with a tentative D call TRBD2 (5 bases). The germline gives CDR1 SQVTM, CDR2 ANQGSEA. V was trimmed by 0 bases and J by 8 bases, leaving 14 bases between them. The CDR3 sequence is 13 residues long. As DNA, the CDR3 is TGCAGCGTTGAAGACGGAGGCCGGGATCAGCAGTACTTC. It translates to CSVEDGGRDQQYF.